The clone carrying this T cell receptor beta chain was picked up one time. This specimen belongs to a study of blood T cell repertoires in COVID-19. Study-level background: The analysed material was cDNA or gDNA that came from T cells, B-cell-depleted T cells, or PBMCs.

The germline gives CDR1 MGHRA, CDR2 YSYEKL. V was shortened by 3 bases and J by 0 bases, with 9 bases between the two germline ends. The CDR3 has 14 amino acids. As processed by the authors: By means of reference gene primer amplification, nucleated cell counts were estimated. Some clones are missing from TCRdb's copy, which holds only in-frame ones; the method was immunoSEQ multiplex PCR. Clone size and the V and J calls come from that table; the DNA yielded D and trimming. The sample includes 200,000 to 250,000 clones, approximately 84% of them seen just once. Sequencing was done on a sample of peripheral blood. This chain joins TRBV4-1 and TRBJ2-7, with a weak D call TRBD1 (5 bases). The sequence derives from a man between 35 and 55 years old with active or convalescent COVID-19. CDR3 nucleotides: TGCGCCAGCAGCCAGGGCAGGGACTCCTACGAGCAGTACTTC. It codes for CASSQGRDSYEQYF.